A single sample is the source of the 31 T cell receptor beta chains below, sequenced in a study of blood T cell repertoires in COVID-19. Libraries were prepared by immunoSEQ multiplex PCR; TCRdb keeps only in-frame clonotypes and omits some of them. The profile shows about 120,000 clones, about 90% of them singletons. The sequencing sample was made of peripheral blood. These receptor sequences come from a woman between 65 and 79 years old with acute or convalescent COVID-19.

This chain joins TRBV24-1 and TRBJ1-2, with TRBD1 identical over 9 bases. The length of the CDR3 is 14 residues. Trimming cost V 4 bases and J 5 bases; bases outside gene matches: 4. Germline lookup yields CDR1 KGHDR and CDR2 SFDVKD. CDR3 region: CATSERDREYGYTF. CDR3 in DNA: TGTGCCACCAGTGAACGGGACAGGGAATATGGCTACACCTTC.

Only a few counts were recorded for this clone. The chain couples TRBV28 to TRBJ1-5; D is uncertain. Germline CDR1 is MDHEN and CDR2 is SYDVKM. With 6 bases removed from V and 6 bases from J, the gap between germline ends came to 15 bases. The CDR3 runs 14 residues. The CDR3 loop reads CASSLERGGQPQHF. Here the CDR3 DNA reads TGTGCCAGCAGCTTGGAGCGGGGTGGTCAGCCCCAGCATTTT.

V usage is TRBV2 and J usage is TRBJ2-2; no firm D call. Germline-derived CDR1 and CDR2 are SNHLY and FYNNEI. The CDR3 spans 13 residues. The germline V and J ends were trimmed by 7 bases and 4 bases, with 10 bases remaining between them. The chain's CDR3 is CASMAELTGELFF. Here the CDR3 DNA reads TGTGCCAGCATGGCGGAACTCACCGGGGAGCTGTTTTTT.

The gene calls are TRBV6-4 and TRBJ2-7; D may be TRBD1 (5 bases). Trimming cost V 0 bases and J 9 bases, with 33 bases left between them. The V gene's germline CDR1 is MRHNA and CDR2 SNTAGT. The CDR3 covers 20 residues. The CDR3, as DNA: TGTGCCAGCAGTGACTCTTGGGGCCAGCTAAACACCTTAGGCCCTAGTGGGCAGTACTTC. It specifies CASSDSWGQLNTLGPSGQYF.

This sequence joins TRBV9 and TRBJ1-5; the D is unclear. V lost 4 bases and J 0 bases, leaving 11 bases between the germline ends. Germline V lookup: CDR1 SGDLS, CDR2 YYNGEE. The length of the CDR3 is 15 residues. CDR3 sequence: CASSLRKYSNQPQHF. The CDR3 DNA sequence: TGTGCCAGCAGCCTCCGTAAATATAGCAATCAGCCCCAGCATTTT.

DNA of the CDR3: TGCGCCAGCAGCTTGGCTGTCTCTGGAAACACCATATATTTT. Its protein is CASSLAVSGNTIYF. This rearrangement joins TRBV5-1 to TRBJ1-3, with D hard to call. CDR3 length: 14 residues. From germline, CDR1 is SGHRS and CDR2 YFSETQ. Deletions cut 0 bases from V and 0 bases from J, with 4 bases between.

The chain recombines TRBV4-1 with TRBJ2-7; TRBD1 aligns across 9 bases. V was pared by 3 bases and J by 2 bases, with 5 bases of the junction left unmatched. Germline V lookup: CDR1 MGHRA, CDR2 YSYEKL. This CDR3 region has 15 residues. CDR3 bases: TGCGCCAGCAGCCACCCCGGGACAGGGACCTACGAGCAGTACTTC. Protein sequence: CASSHPGTGTYEQYF.

The chain has TRBV19 and TRBJ2-2; 8 nucleotides agree with TRBD2. CDR3 size: 18 residues. The junction had 13 bases not matched to a gene; V was cut back by 5 bases and J by 2 bases. Germline CDR1 is LNHDA and CDR2 is SQIVND (reference sequence). The CDR3 is CASSPPWGGGYNTGELFF. The CDR3 DNA reads TGTGCCAGTAGTCCTCCGTGGGGCGGGGGGTATAACACCGGGGAGCTGTTTTTT.

V usage is TRBV5-4 and J usage is TRBJ1-6; D call uncertain. Trimming stripped 2 bases from V and 1 base from J, with 7 bases between. Germline V CDR1 and CDR2: SGHNT, YYREEE (reference sequence). The CDR3 extends over 15 amino acids. CDR3 residues: CASSFTGSYNSPLHF. CDR3 nucleotide sequence: TGTGCCAGCAGCTTCACGGGGTCCTATAATTCACCCCTCCACTTT.

The chain combines TRBV28 with TRBJ2-7; TRBD2 matches 9 bases. Looked up from germline, CDR1 is MDHEN and CDR2 is SYDVKM. CDR3 length: 18 residues. V was clipped by 5 bases and J by 0 bases; unmatched bases: 14. The CDR3 DNA sequence: TGTGCCAGCAGTCTCCCGTCCTTTAGCGGGGGAAGCTCCTACGAGCAGTACTTC. Protein product: CASSLPSFSGGSSYEQYF.

The rearrangement joins TRBV19 to TRBJ1-6; 8 positions match TRBD1. The CDR3 runs 15 residues. Germline CDR1 is LNHDA and CDR2 is SQIVND (reference sequence). V was clipped by 3 bases and J by 9 bases; unmatched bases: 7. The CDR3 loop reads CASSIRRGRVSPLHF. The CDR3 bases are TGTGCCAGTAGTATTCGCAGGGGGCGCGTTTCACCCCTCCACTTT.

The chain combines TRBV7-8 with TRBJ1-1; 9 bases map to TRBD1. The V gene end was trimmed by 6 bases and the J gene end by 3 bases; junction bases not matched to a gene: 5. Per germline, CDR1 SGHVS and CDR2 FQNEAQ. CDR3 length: 14 residues. In nucleotides, the CDR3 is TGTGCCAGCAGTAAACAGGGGGCCTACACTGAAGCTTTCTTT. It yields the protein CASSKQGAYTEAFF.

This clone has only a few counts. V usage is TRBV7-8 and J usage is TRBJ1-5, with TRBD1 as a possible D gene (6 bases). Trimming removed 3 bases at V and 6 bases at J, with 21 bases between. CDR1 and CDR2 from the germline V gene are SGHVS and FQNEAQ. This CDR3 spans 17 amino acids. The CDR3 here is CASSLYLGGQGGQPQHF. The CDR3 DNA reads TGTGCCAGCAGCTTGTACTTGGGGGGGCAAGGAGGTCAGCCCCAGCATTTT.

This chain uses TRBV29-1 with TRBJ2-2, with 9 bases that match TRBD1. V shed 6 bases, J shed 3 bases, and the junction held 2 bases outside the gene matches. The CDR3 consists of 13 residues. Germline lookup yields CDR1 SQVTM and CDR2 ANQGSEA. As DNA, the CDR3 is TGCAGCGTGGACAGGGGAGACACCGGGGAGCTGTTTTTT. This gives the protein CSVDRGDTGELFF.

The J gene is TRBJ1-2, the V gene TRBV9, with D perhaps TRBD1 (5 bases). V was clipped by 2 bases and J by 2 bases, with 7 bases between them. The CDR3 is made up of 13 amino acids. Germline CDR1 is SGDLS and CDR2 is YYNGEE. CDR3 DNA sequence: TGTGCCAGCAGCGTTGACAGAAACTATGGCTACACCTTC. Protein sequence: CASSVDRNYGYTF.

This rearrangement joins TRBV28 to TRBJ1-4, with TRBD1 matching over 7 bases. The CDR3 is 15 amino acids. The ends lost 4 bases at V and 4 bases at J; junction bases unmatched: 6. CDR1 and CDR2 from the germline V gene are MDHEN and SYDVKM. The CDR3 nucleotides read TGTGCCAGCAGTTCCCCCCAGGGGGTTAATGAAAAACTGTTTTTT. This translates into CASSSPQGVNEKLFF. Full variable domain (rest looked up from reference TRBV28 and TRBJ1-4): DVKVTQSSRYLVKRTGEKVFLECVQDMDHENMFWYRQDPGLGLRLIYFSYDVKMKEKGDIPEGYSVSREKKERFSLILESASTNQTSMYLCASSSPQGVNEKLFFGSGTQLSVL.

The rearrangement links TRBV6-5 to TRBJ2-2; weak D call: TRBD2 (6 bases). The CDR3 extends over 13 amino acids. Germline V lookup: CDR1 MNHEY, CDR2 SVGAGI. V gave up 10 bases and J gave up 4 bases, with 13 bases separating them. CDR3 residues: CATRTTGTGELFF. The CDR3 DNA reads as TGTGCCACTAGGACTACGGGCACCGGGGAGCTGTTTTTT.

The sample holds one count of this clone. The rearrangement joins TRBV19 to TRBJ2-3, with TRBD2 matching over 12 bases. The CDR3 totals 17 residues. From germline, CDR1 is LNHDA and CDR2 SQIVND (reference sequence). With V trimmed by 5 bases and J by 0 bases, 6 bases remained unmatched. Here the CDR3 DNA reads TGTGCCAGTAGTTCCCTAGCGGGGGGGAGAAGCACAGATACGCAGTATTTT. The encoded protein is CASSSLAGGRSTDTQYF.

The V gene is TRBV28, the J gene TRBJ1-6; TRBD1 matches at 8 bases. The CDR3 consists of 14 residues. V was clipped by 8 bases and J by 9 bases; unmatched bases: 9. Germline values: CDR1 MDHEN, CDR2 SYDVKM. CDR3 protein: CASGLDRVGSPLHF. In DNA form, the CDR3 reads TGTGCCAGCGGCTTGGACAGGGTGGGTTCACCCCTCCACTTT.

This chain uses TRBV2 with TRBJ1-5; 7 positions match TRBD1. J was trimmed by 0 bases and V by 6 bases; bases with no gene match: 2. There are 14 residues in the CDR3. Germline CDR1 SNHLY, CDR2 FYNNEI. The CDR3 region has the DNA TGTGCCAGCAGCGACAGGGATAGCAATCAGCCCCAGCATTTT. Its protein is CASSDRDSNQPQHF.

This rearrangement joins TRBV7-9 to TRBJ1-6; D remains unclear. This CDR3 spans 13 amino acids. Germline V CDR1 and CDR2: SEHNR, FQNEAQ (reference sequence). V was pared by 5 bases and J by 7 bases, with 9 bases between. CDR3 residues: CASSRLTNSPLHF. For the CDR3, the DNA is TGTGCCAGCAGCCGACTCACGAATTCACCCCTCCACTTT.

The chain recombines TRBV5-1 with TRBJ1-3, with a weak D call TRBD1 (5 bases). The V gene's germline CDR1 is SGHRS and CDR2 YFSETQ. CDR3 length: 16 residues. The V gene lost 4 bases and the J gene lost 0 bases, with 14 bases spanning the gap. The CDR3 nucleotides read TGCGCCAGCAGCCCACGACAGAGCAGCTCTGGAAACACCATATATTTT. It specifies CASSPRQSSSGNTIYF.

The J gene is TRBJ1-2, the V gene TRBV3-1 (or the pseudogene TRBV3-2); 8 bases fit TRBD1. The CDR3 has 14 amino acids. Looked up from germline, CDR1 is LGHDT and CDR2 is YNNKEL (reference sequence). V lost 4 bases and J lost 2; bases outside the gene matches: 3. The CDR3 region is CASSPTGANYGYTF. The CDR3 DNA reads as TGTGCCAGCAGCCCGACAGGGGCGAACTATGGCTACACCTTC.

The chain is built from TRBV5-1 and TRBJ2-5; D possibly corresponds to TRBD2 (6 bases). The CDR3 extends over 15 amino acids. Germline CDR1 SGHRS, CDR2 YFSETQ. V was shortened by 6 bases and J by 4 bases, with 19 bases between the two germline ends. The CDR3: CASTSTRQGGETQYF. The CDR3 nucleotides are TGCGCCAGCACTAGCACAAGGCAGGGAGGAGAGACCCAGTACTTC.

This clone was recorded once. The chain combines TRBV10-2 with TRBJ2-7, with 8 nucleotides matching TRBD1. V dropped 6 bases and J dropped 7; count of bases not matched to a gene: 2. The CDR3 contains 11 residues. Germline V gives CDR1 WSHSY, CDR2 SAAADI. The CDR3 nucleotides are TGCGCCAGCAGCAGGGGGCGAGAGCAGTACTTC. Its protein product is CASSRGREQYF.

This clone appeared once. The rearrangement uses TRBV29-1 and TRBJ1-4, with D tentatively TRBD1 (5 bases). V lost 6 bases to trimming and J lost 3 bases, with 8 bases between them. Germline CDR1 reads SQVTM; CDR2 reads ANQGSEA. CDR3 length equals 12 residues. The CDR3 region has the DNA TGCAGCGTGACAGCTCCTAATGAAAAACTGTTTTTT. Its protein is CSVTAPNEKLFF.

Only one count was recorded for this clone. The gene calls are TRBV5-6 and TRBJ2-7; possibly TRBD2 for D (6 bases). The germline gives CDR1 SGHDT, CDR2 YYEEEE. V lost 4 bases and J lost 4, with 12 bases in between. The CDR3 contains 13 residues. The CDR3 is CASSRGTGYEQYF. The CDR3 DNA sequence: TGTGCCAGCAGCCGTGGGACTGGGTACGAGCAGTACTTC.

This rearrangement joins TRBV4-2 to TRBJ1-2; D perhaps matches TRBD1 (5 bases). CDR3 length: 14 amino acids. CDR1 and CDR2 (germline): LGHNA, YNFKEQ. Trimming removed 0 bases from V and 6 bases from J, with 11 bases in between. The chain's CDR3 is CASSQDLGEDGYTF. The CDR3 region has the DNA TGTGCCAGCAGCCAAGATTTAGGGGAGGATGGCTACACCTTC.

The chain combines TRBV5-1 with TRBJ2-2; 8 bases fit TRBD2. The germline gives CDR1 SGHRS, CDR2 YFSETQ. V gave up 2 bases and J gave up 11 bases; unmatched junction bases: 8. The CDR3 consists of 14 residues. Written as DNA, the CDR3 is TGCGCCAGCAGCTTACCAGCGGGGGAAGGAGAGCTGTTTTTT. It is translated as CASSLPAGEGELFF.

The chain carries TRBV27 and TRBJ2-5, with D perhaps TRBD2 (6 bases). Trimming stripped 5 bases from V and 4 bases from J, with 20 bases between. This CDR3 region has 16 residues. From germline, CDR1 is MNHEY and CDR2 SMNVEV (reference sequence). CDR3 residues: CASSPRGLASVETQYF. For the CDR3, the DNA is TGTGCCAGCAGTCCACGAGGTTTGGCTAGCGTAGAGACCCAGTACTTC.

The chain uses TRBV7-6 and TRBJ2-1, with D uncertain. The CDR3 totals 15 residues. The germline V gene encodes CDR1 SGHVS and CDR2 FNYEAQ. Deletions cut 1 base from V and 0 bases from J, with 7 bases between. The CDR3 nucleotides read TGTGCCAGCAGCTTAGGACACTCCTCCTACAATGAGCAGTTCTTC. Protein product: CASSLGHSSYNEQFF.